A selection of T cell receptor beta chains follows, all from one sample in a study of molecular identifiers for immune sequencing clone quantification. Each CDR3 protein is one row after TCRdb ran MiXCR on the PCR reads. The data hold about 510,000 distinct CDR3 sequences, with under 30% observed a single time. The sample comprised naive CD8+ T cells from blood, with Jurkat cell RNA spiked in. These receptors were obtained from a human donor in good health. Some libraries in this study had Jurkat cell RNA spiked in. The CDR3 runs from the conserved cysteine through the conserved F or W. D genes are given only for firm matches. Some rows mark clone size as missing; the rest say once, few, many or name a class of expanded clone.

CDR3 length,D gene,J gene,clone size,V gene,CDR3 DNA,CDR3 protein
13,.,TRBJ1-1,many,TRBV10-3,TGTGCCATCACCCCGGTGGGGGGCACTGAAGCTTTCTTT,CAITPVGGTEAFF
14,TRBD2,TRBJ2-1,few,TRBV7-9,TGTGCCAGCGGAACTAGCGGGGGCCACAATGAGCAGTTCTTC,CASGTSGGHNEQFF
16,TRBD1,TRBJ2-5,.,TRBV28,TGTGCCAGCAGTCCTCGGACAGGGGATTTTGGGGAGACCCAGCACTTC,CASSPRTGDFGETQHF
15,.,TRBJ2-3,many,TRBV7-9,TGTGCCAGCAGCCAGAGCTGGGGGAGTTCGGATACGCAGTATTTT,CASSQSWGSSDTQYF
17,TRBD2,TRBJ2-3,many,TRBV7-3,TGTGCCAGCAGCTTAAATCCCGGTCTAGCGGCCGCAGATACGCAGTATTTT,CASSLNPGLAAADTQYF
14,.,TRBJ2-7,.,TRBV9,TGTGCCGGCAGCGTAGAATTTAACTCCTACGAGCAGTACTTC,CAGSVEFNSYEQYF
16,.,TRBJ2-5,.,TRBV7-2,TGTGCCAGCAGCTTATCCCTCCAAAGGCCTACCGAGACCCAGTACTTC,CASSLSLQRPTETQYF
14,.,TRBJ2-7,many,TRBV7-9,TGTGCCAGCAGCTCGACTAGAAGGGGGTACGAGCAGTACTTC,CASSSTRRGYEQYF
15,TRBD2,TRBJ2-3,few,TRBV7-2,TGTGCCAGCAGCACCCTAGCGGTCCTCACAGATACGCAGTATTTT,CASSTLAVLTDTQYF
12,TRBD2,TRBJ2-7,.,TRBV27,TGTGCCCGCCGCAGCGGGGGATACGAGCAGTACTTC,CARRSGGYEQYF
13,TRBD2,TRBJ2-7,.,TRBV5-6,TGTGCCAGCAGCTTGTGGGTGGGAGGGGAGCAGTACTTC,CASSLWVGGEQYF
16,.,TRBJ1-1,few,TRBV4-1,TGCGCCAGCAGCCAATTACAGGGAAAGGGGAACACTGAAGCTTTCTTT,CASSQLQGKGNTEAFF
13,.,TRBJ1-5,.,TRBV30,TGTGCCCGGAGTGTAGGAGCAAATCAGCCCCAGCATTTT,CARSVGANQPQHF
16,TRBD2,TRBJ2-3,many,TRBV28,TGTGCCAGCAGATTTATACGGGAGGTCCGCACAGATACGCAGTATTTT,CASRFIREVRTDTQYF
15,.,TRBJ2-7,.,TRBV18,TGTGCCAGCTCACCCACAGGGAGGGCCTCCTACGAGCAGTACTTC,CASSPTGRASYEQYF
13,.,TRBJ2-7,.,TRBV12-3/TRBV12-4,TGTGCCAGCAGGCCCGCGGGGGCCGACGAGCAGTACTTC,CASRPAGADEQYF
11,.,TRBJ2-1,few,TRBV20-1,TGCAGTGGAAATTTAAACGGTGAGCAGTTCTTC,CSGNLNGEQFF
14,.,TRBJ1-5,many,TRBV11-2,TGTGCCAGCAGCGAGGGGATTAGCAATCAGCCCCAGCATTTT,CASSEGISNQPQHF
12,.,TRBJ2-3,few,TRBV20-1,TGCAGGTGCAGGGACAACACAGATACGCAGTATTTT,CRCRDNTDTQYF
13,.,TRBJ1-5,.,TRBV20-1,TGCAGTGCTAGGGCCGGCGGTGGGCAGCCCCAGCATTTT,CSARAGGGQPQHF
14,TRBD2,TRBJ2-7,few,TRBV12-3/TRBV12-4,TGTGCCAGCAGCCAGGCGGGAGGGATCTACGAGCAGTACTTC,CASSQAGGIYEQYF
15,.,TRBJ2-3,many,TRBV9,TGTGCCAGCAGCGAACGGGGGCGTACAATCGATACGCAGTATTTT,CASSERGRTIDTQYF
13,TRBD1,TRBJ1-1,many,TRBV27,TGTGCCAGCAGGCTGGGACAGGGCGGTGAAGCTTTCTTT,CASRLGQGGEAFF
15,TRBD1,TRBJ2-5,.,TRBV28,TGTGCCAGCAGGTTGACAGGGGGTCGGCAAGAGACCCAGTACTTC,CASRLTGGRQETQYF
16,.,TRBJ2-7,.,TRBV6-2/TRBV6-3,TGTGCCAGCAGTTACCTCACCAGGTCAATCTCCTACGAGCAGTACTTC,CASSYLTRSISYEQYF
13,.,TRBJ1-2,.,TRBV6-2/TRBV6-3,TGTGCCAGCAGCCGGACGGTCAACTATGGCTACACCTTC,CASSRTVNYGYTF
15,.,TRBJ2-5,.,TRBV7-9,TGTGCCAGCAGCTTACCGCGGGACCTCCAAGGGACCCAGTACTTC,CASSLPRDLQGTQYF
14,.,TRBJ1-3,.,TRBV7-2,TGTGCCAGCAGCCCGATCATAACTGGAAACACCTTATATTTT,CASSPIITGNTLYF
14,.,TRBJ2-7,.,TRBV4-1,TGCGCCAGCAGCCAAGGGGACATATCCTACGAGCAGTACTTC,CASSQGDISYEQYF
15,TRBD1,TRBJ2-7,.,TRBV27,TGTGCCAGCAGTCCGTCCCCGGGACAGAACTACGAGCAGTACTTC,CASSPSPGQNYEQYF
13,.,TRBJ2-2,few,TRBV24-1,TGTGCCACCAGGGACACGAACACCGGGGAGCTGTTTTTT,CATRDTNTGELFF
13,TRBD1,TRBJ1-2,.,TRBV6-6,TGTGCCACCGAAGACGGGACAGGGAACGGCTACACCTTC,CATEDGTGNGYTF
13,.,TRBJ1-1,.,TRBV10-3,TGTGCCATCAGTGACTCGAACTCAGGGATAGCTTTCTTT,CAISDSNSGIAFF
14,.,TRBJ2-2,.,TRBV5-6,TGTGCCAGCAGCCCGCCCCTCGGGGCCGGGGAGCCGTTTTTT,CASSPPLGAGEPFF
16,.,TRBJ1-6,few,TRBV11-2,TGTGCCAGCAGCTCGGTAAACCCTTCTCGTAATTCACCCCTCCACTTT,CASSSVNPSRNSPLHF
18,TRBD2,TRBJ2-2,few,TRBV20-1,TGCAGTGCTAGAGATCTTCCTAGCGGGAATCCGAACACCGGGGAGCTGTTTTTT,CSARDLPSGNPNTGELFF
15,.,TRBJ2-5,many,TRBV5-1,TGCGCCAGCCGCTTTGTGGGGGGCGGGCAAGAGACCCAGTACTTC,CASRFVGGGQETQYF
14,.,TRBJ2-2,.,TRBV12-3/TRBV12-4,TGTGTCAGCAGTCTACTAGCGAACACCGGGGAGCTGTTTTTT,CVSSLLANTGELFF
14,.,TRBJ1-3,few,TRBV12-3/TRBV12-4,TGTGCCAGCAGGACGACACCGTCTGGAAATACCATATATTTT,CASRTTPSGNTIYF
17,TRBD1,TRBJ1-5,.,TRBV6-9,TGTGCCAGCAGTTACCCTTCGACAGGGAATAGCAATCAGCCCCAGCATTTT,CASSYPSTGNSNQPQHF
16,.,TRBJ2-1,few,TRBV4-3,TGCGCCAGCAGCCAAGTCACAGTGTCAGAGGACAATGAGCAGTTCTTC,CASSQVTVSEDNEQFF
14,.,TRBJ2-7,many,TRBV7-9,TGTGCCAGCAGCCCGACAGGAAACTCCTACGAGCAGTACTTC,CASSPTGNSYEQYF
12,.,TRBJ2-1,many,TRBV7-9,TGTGCCAGCAGTTCTACCTACAATGAGCAGTTCTTC,CASSSTYNEQFF
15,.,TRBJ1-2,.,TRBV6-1,TGTGCCAGCAGTAAAAGAAGGGCAGCTAACTATGGCTACACCTTC,CASSKRRAANYGYTF
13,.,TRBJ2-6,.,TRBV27,TGTGCCAGCAGTTCCGGGATCGCCAACGTCCTGACTTTC,CASSSGIANVLTF
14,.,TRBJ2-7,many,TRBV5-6,TGTGCCAGCAGCTTGGGGGCCCTAGGAGGGGAGCAGTACTTC,CASSLGALGGEQYF
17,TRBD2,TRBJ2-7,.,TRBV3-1,TGTGCCAGCAGCCACTCTAGCGGGGGGGCCTCTTCCTACGAGCAGTACTTC,CASSHSSGGASSYEQYF
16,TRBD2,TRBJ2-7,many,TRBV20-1,TGCAGTGCTAGGCCCACTACTAGCGGGATTACCTACGAGCAGTACTTC,CSARPTTSGITYEQYF
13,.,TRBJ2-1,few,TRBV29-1,TGCACTATGCGGGCCGGCGCCTACAATGAGCAGTTCTTC,CTMRAGAYNEQFF
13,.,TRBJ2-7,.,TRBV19,TGTGCCAGCCAGGGCCTGAGCTCCTACGAGCAGTACTTC,CASQGLSSYEQYF
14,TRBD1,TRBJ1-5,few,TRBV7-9,TGTGCCAGCAGCCGGACAGGGGACAATCAGCCCCAGCATTTT,CASSRTGDNQPQHF
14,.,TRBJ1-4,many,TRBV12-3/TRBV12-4,TGTGCCAGCAGTTTAGTCTCGGACCATGAAAAACTGTTTTTT,CASSLVSDHEKLFF
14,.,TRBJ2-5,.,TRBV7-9,TGTGCCAGCAGCTTCTTGCAGGTTCAAGAGACCCAGTACTTC,CASSFLQVQETQYF
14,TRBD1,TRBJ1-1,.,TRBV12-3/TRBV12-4,TGTGCCAGCAGTTCACAGGGGTTGAACACTGAAGCTTTCTTT,CASSSQGLNTEAFF
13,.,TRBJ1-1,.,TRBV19,TGTGCCGGTAGTTCGACAGCCTCTCTTGAAGCTTTCTTT,CAGSSTASLEAFF
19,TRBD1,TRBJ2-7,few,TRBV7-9,TGTGCCAGCAGCAAAAATGCGTGGACAGGGGTTTCCAGGTCCTACGAGCAGTACTTC,CASSKNAWTGVSRSYEQYF
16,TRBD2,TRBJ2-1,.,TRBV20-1,TGCAGTGCTAGGGGAGCCCTAGCGGCAGCCTACAATGAGCAGTTCTTC,CSARGALAAAYNEQFF
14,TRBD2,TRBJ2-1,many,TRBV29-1,TGCAGCGTGACGGGACTAGCGGGGGGTAATGAGCAGTTCTTC,CSVTGLAGGNEQFF
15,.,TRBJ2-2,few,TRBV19,TGTGCCAGTAGTATTTGGCTACAGGGTCACGGGGAGCTGTTTTTT,CASSIWLQGHGELFF